Shown below are 5 T cell receptor beta chains from a single sample sequenced in a study of shared clonotypes between healthy human individuals. The repertoire was sequenced with immunoSEQ multiplex PCR; TCRdb's copy has only in-frame clones and lacks some. The sample has some 2.4 million clones, 90% to 95% seen once; the top ten hold 0.36%. Sequencing was performed on naive CD4+ T cells from PBMCs. Subset meaning: CD45RA+ positively selected. The source is a young man in good health. Some clones in this sample may be carry-over from other donors' samples.

Of note for this clone: Other DNA sequences in the sample encode the same CDR3. The chain couples TRBV5-1 to TRBJ2-7, with D unclear. Trimming cost V 2 bases and J 0 bases, with 12 bases left between them. The CDR3 is 15 residues long. Per germline, CDR1 SGHRS and CDR2 YFSETQ. Written as DNA, the CDR3 is TGCGCCAGCAGCTTAGGGCCCACGAGCTCCTACGAGCAGTACTTC. Encoded protein: CASSLGPTSSYEQYF.

The chain joins TRBV7-2 to TRBJ2-1; 8 positions match TRBD1. Germline-derived CDR1 and CDR2 are SGHTA and FQGNSA. After removal of 5 bases from V and 3 bases from J, the junction contained 6 bases not matched to a gene. This CDR3 comprises 15 residues. The DNA of the CDR3 is TGTGCCAGCAGCACCGACAGGGGCCACTACAATGAGCAGTTCTTC. Amino acids: CASSTDRGHYNEQFF.

V and J are TRBV14 and TRBJ2-7, with 8 bases lining up with TRBD2. The ends lost 8 bases at V and 5 bases at J; junction bases unmatched: 14. CDR3 size: 15 residues. CDR1 is SGHDN, CDR2 FVKESK, per germline. The CDR3 loop reads CASGRRGGSVNEQYF. The DNA of the CDR3 is TGTGCCAGCGGCCGACGGGGGGGTTCGGTGAACGAGCAGTACTTC.

The V gene is TRBV28, the J gene TRBJ2-7; D possibly corresponds to TRBD2 (7 bases). CDR3 size: 21 residues. Deletions cut 7 bases from V and 0 bases from J, with 34 bases between. The germline gives CDR1 MDHEN, CDR2 SYDVKM. CDR3 sequence (DNA): TGTGCCAGCACGCAACCCAGGGGCCGTGGATCTGTGGGAGGGGGCTCCTACGAGCAGTACTTC. Translating it yields CASTQPRGRGSVGGGSYEQYF.

The chain recombines TRBV11-2 with TRBJ2-7; 8 nucleotides match TRBD1. Germline CDR1 reads SGHAT; CDR2 reads FQNNGV. The CDR3 runs to 15 residues. V lost 0 bases, J lost 6 bases, and 7 bases stayed unmatched. The CDR3 DNA reads TGTGCCAGCAGCTTAGATTTAGCAGGGGGCTTCGAGCAGTACTTC. The encoded protein is CASSLDLAGGFEQYF. Variable domain in full (rest from reference TRBV11-2 and TRBJ2-7): EAGVAQSPRYKIIEKRQSVAFWCNPISGHATLYWYQQILGQGPKLLIQFQNNGVVDDSQLPKDRFSAERLKGVDSTLKIQPAKLEDSAVYLCASSLDLAGGFEQYFGPGTRLTVT.